This section outlines one TCR beta chain sequence together with its context. Its antigen remains unidentified. Base qualities are missing; no much larger clone stands one base away. The time point label corresponds to: before start of T cell therapy. The patients had received solid-organ transplants and had drug-resistant/recurrent cytomegalovirus. About nine people from the trial were chosen for repertoire analysis because post-therapy peripheral blood mononuclear cells were available from them. Viable CD3+CD8+CD4- lymphocytes were isolated from PBMCs by sorting on a BD FACSAria III. The Qiagen DNeasy Kit was used to extract genomic DNA from sorted cells. These data originate in a study of T cell therapy after organ transplantation (dated by TCRdb to between 2018 and 2021). Regarding the study in general: The therapy products consisted of autologous CMV-specific T cells grown in vitro for 2 to 3 weeks using a peptide pool of 30 HLA class I and II CMV epitopes. Patients were given up to 6 doses of T cells at 2-week intervals and were followed for 29 weeks after finishing therapy. Before T cell therapy commenced, pretherapy samples of peripheral blood were collected. A follow-up TRBV repertoire analysis was performed on an open-label phase I trial of autologous CMV-specific adoptive T cell therapy in solid-organ transplant recipients. Of the 10 to 11 patients, only 7 or 8 had long-term post-therapy samples available. About 80% of the ten patients were classed as clinical responders and two as nonresponders. Patients received a median of 1.92 x 10^8 CMV-specific T cells across 2 to 6 intravenous infusions. Study-wide findings and limitations: Reconstitution after therapy appeared to include not only transferred clonotypes but also endogenous clonotypes that had not been detected in the therapy products. Fold change in CD8 clonality after therapy was inversely correlated with pretherapy clonality, suggesting that less biased repertoires were more receptive to remodeling. Nonresponders showed marked pretherapy clonal expansions with minimal repertoire change after therapy. The small cohort prevented assessing confounders such as concurrent antirejection and antiviral medications. Reduced sample coverage from poor CD8+ T cell yield may be reflected in the few expansions detected in nonresponders.

TRB CDR3 regions were amplified from genomic DNA with the immunoSEQ two-step, bias-controlled multiplex PCR assay. An Illumina NextSeq 500 was used to sequence the CDR3 libraries. In the paper's pipeline: The immunoSEQ Analyzer platform handled the initial alignment and bioinformatics, which included bias normalization against synthetic CDR3 analogs. Annotation of V, D and J genes followed the definitions in the IMGT database. VDJtools version 1.1.10 and the R package tcR version 2.2.1.11 were used with default settings for further TRBV analyses. GLIPH analysis was done using default settings in version 1.0. For CDR3 sequences with at least 5 reads, significant changes in clonotype frequency were assessed with a 2-sided binomial test and Benjamini-Hochberg correction (alpha = 0.01). As stored in TCRdb, this immuneACCESS dataset retains in-frame rearrangements with V and J assigned. A fraction of the clones does not appear; measured against another copy, unresolved V genes explain less than half of the discrepancy, and the remainder lacks a known reason. V and J calls and clone size are as listed in that table; D and trimming were resolved from the DNA. Present in this sample are 45,000 to 50,000 clones, about 94% of which were seen just once. Of the sample, roughly 3% falls within the top ten clones.

The germline V end is reduced by 2 bases and the J end by 4 bases; junction bases left unmatched: 0. From its cysteine to its phenylalanine, the CDR3 spans 14 amino acids. Of all the DNA, just the CDR3 is kept, 42 bases in frame from base 1. CDR1 and CDR2 (SGDLS, YYNGEE) derive from the germline V gene. The chain links TRBV9 with TRBJ1-1; 12 junctional bases match TRBD1. The receptor was derived from a human patient who had received a solid organ transplant and had CMV disease. The material sequenced was CD8+ T cells from blood, taken before autologous CMV-specific T cell therapy. The sequence in DNA is TGTGCCAGCAGCGTGGGACAGGGGGCCACTGAAGCTTTCTTT. Its protein reads: CASSVGQGATEAFF.